The clone carrying this T cell receptor (beta chain) was seen a handful of times. Its antigen is undetermined. Each CDR3 protein is one row after TCRdb ran MiXCR on the RT-PCR reads. The sample holds roughly 700,000 distinct CDR3 sequences, approximately 14% seen once. This sample stems from a study of response to subunit inactivated influenza vaccine. The study, taken as a whole, reports: The authors offered the suggestion that each seasonal influenza vaccination recruits few new T cells.

The receptor comes from a man between 45 and 60 years old who received an inactivated influenza vaccine. The sample in question was PBMCs from blood, obtained 14 to 15 days before vaccination.

Written as DNA, the CDR3 is TGTGCCAGCAGCAACAGGGAGTCACCCGAGCAGTACTTC. As protein: CASSNRESPEQYF. The chain has TRBV3-1 and TRBJ2-7; maybe TRBD1 (6 bases). Germline CDR1 reads LGHDT; CDR2 reads YNNKEL (reference sequence). This CDR3 comprises 13 residues. The V end lost 5 bases, the J end lost 6 bases, and 14 bases lay between the germline ends.